The present T cell receptor (beta chain) was sequenced within a study of beta chain features in type 1 diabetes (dated 2018 in TCRdb). In terms of the full investigation: Mean age, gender distribution, total cell number and subset yield did not differ between patients and healthy donors. A total of 100 million to 110 million sorted cells were examined across all samples, and a strong correlation was observed between cell number per subset and RNA yield. In the study, TCRB repertoires of sorted circulating CD4+ T cell subsets from recently diagnosed type 1 diabetes patients were compared with those of matched healthy donors. Regulatory and stem cell-like memory subsets were obtained from only 8 patients and roughly 8 healthy donors, while naive and central memory subsets were obtained from all 28 donors. Findings and caveats that apply to the study as a whole: Because the HLA sub-analyses included only small numbers of individuals, any influence of HLA type on TCRB rearrangement was left unresolved. Naive, central memory and regulatory TCRB repertoires appeared more similar among patients than among healthy donors. Type 1 diabetes patients showed a moderate but significant shortening of TCRB CDR3 length in all four CD4+ subsets. Shorter templates might be favored by PCR, yet because patient and control samples were amplified and corrected together, any such skew would affect both groups equally. Sequencing cDNA rather than genomic DNA could over-represent highly expressing activated cells, although activation and CD3 levels did not differ between groups. At VDJ recombination sites, patients with type 1 diabetes made fewer insertions and deleted more nucleotides, a pattern implying thymic rearrangement abnormalities.

Compared with germline, V lacks 2 bases and J lacks 3 bases; bases without a gene match: 1. The CDR3 covers 14 residues, taking in both the cysteine and the phenylalanine. The read is trimmed to its CDR3 DNA, 42 bases read in frame from base 1. Based on the germline V gene, the CDR1 and CDR2 sequences are KGHSH and LQKENI. A single peripheral blood draw of around 0.11 L on average was collected from each donor into heparinised tubes. Naive, central memory, regulatory and stem cell-like memory CD4+ T cells were sorted on a BD FACSAria II using a panel including CD45RO, CCR7, CD25, CD127, CD95 and CD27. Purity was above 95% for every sorted population. PBMCs were isolated right away by Lymphoprep density gradient centrifugation and were stained directly, without culture. Samples were stained and sorted in pairs, with one healthy donor and one patient per experiment, so that batch effects were minimized.

The High Capacity cDNA Reverse Transcription Kit was used to reverse transcribe all of the isolated RNA, meaning that expressed TCRB transcripts were what got sequenced. Deep immunoSEQ sequencing was applied to naive, central memory and regulatory T cell samples, giving an average of roughly 3.5 million total reads per sample. Sorted cells were lysed in RLT buffer and RNA was extracted with DNase-treated RNeasy Micro or Mini kits, depending on cell number. Each cell subset was processed separately to prevent cross-contamination, with patient and healthy donor samples processed together. The immunoSEQ multiplex PCR was used to amplify TCRB sequences from cDNA, generating 87-bp fragments that spanned the CDR3 region. Sequencing of the amplicons was done on the Illumina HiSeq platform. Regarding the original processing steps: Synthetic template baselines were used to correct PCR bias computationally, reads within Hamming distance 2 were collapsed, and singletons that could not be merged were discarded. Reads were aligned against IMGT to assign V, D and J genes, CDR3 length and insertions or deletions at six rearrangement sites. Within each subset, clonotype counts were normalized to sorted cell number, and only after that were true diversity and Gini coefficients computed with the tcR R package. Repertoire sharing was quantified using the overlap coefficient calculated on TCRB nucleotide sequences. As a proxy for the pre-selection repertoire, out-of-frame TCRB sequences from naive cells were analyzed. TCRdb retrieved this table from immuneACCESS and kept in-frame rearrangements only. Not all clones are present; in checked studies, unresolved V genes account for under half, and no reason is known for the remainder. Clone size and the V and J calls come from that table; the DNA yielded D and trimming. The sample records roughly 330,000 clones, approximately 12% of which are singletons. The ten largest clones take up nearly 0.015% of the sample.

On this clone: The antigen this receptor binds is unknown. Base qualities are missing; no much larger clone stands one base away. The same CDR3 arises from other DNA sequences in this sample as well.

The sequence joins TRBV18 to TRBJ2-1, with 7 bases in between that match TRBD1. The receptor's source is a woman aged 18-29 years with type 1 diabetes. The sequenced sample was naive CD4+ T cells from blood. The cell subset or site tag for this specimen amounts to: true naive CD4+ T cells. Here the CDR3 is given as CASSPGTDYNEQFF. The nucleotide sequence is TGTGCCAGCTCACCAGGGACAGACTACAATGAGCAGTTCTTC. The full variable domain, with segments outside the CDR3 supplied by the reference TRBV18 and TRBJ2-1 proteins, appears as NAGVMQNPRHLVRRRGQEARLRCSPMKGHSHVYWYRQLPEEGLKFMVYLQKENIIDESGMPKERFSAEFPKEGPSILRIQQVVRGDSAAYFCASSPGTDYNEQFFGPGTRLTVL.